This T cell receptor beta chain emerged from a study of cytotoxic CD8 clonotypes in ibrutinib-treated CLL. Study-wide context: Partial responses numbered around 24 and complete responses 2; after a median around 70 months, roughly 14 stayed remitted and about twelve progressed. The study's findings and limits: Patients had baseline clonality above age-matched healthy donors, and this clonality moved with circulating CD8+ T-cell counts. Stable or contracted on treatment, public clonotypes were also uncommon.

Clones were read by immunoSEQ multiplex PCR, and TCRdb kept only the in-frame ones, dropping some. This sample has fewer than 150,000 clones; less than 90% occur once, and the top ten carry 3.3%. As for this clone: Its antigen is undetermined.

Germline V lookup: CDR1 SGHTA, CDR2 FQGNSA. The CDR3 runs to 15 residues. V lost 5 bases and J 9 bases, leaving 20 bases between the germline ends. The receptor comes from a human donor with chronic lymphocytic leukemia. The chain carries TRBV7-2 and TRBJ2-1; the D gene is possibly TRBD1 (6 bases). The specimen comprised PBMCs, sampled after 24 months of ibrutinib treatment. CDR3 region: CASSGGPILGGEQFF. CDR3 nucleotide sequence: TGTGCCAGCAGCGGGGGCCCTATACTGGGCGGTGAGCAGTTCTTC.